The 15 T cell receptor beta chains in this list originate from one sample, sequenced in a study of cytomegalovirus exposure and HLA in healthy donors. The PCR ran on 60 Vbeta and 13 Jbeta primers. Data came from immunoSEQ multiplex PCR; TCRdb stores just in-frame clones and leaves some out. The sample has some 180,000 clones. The specimen was PBMCs. Receptors were obtained from a man younger than 45 in good health and CMV-seronegative.

The chain is built from TRBV5-1 and TRBJ2-2; 13 bases are a match to TRBD2. This CDR3 comprises 19 residues. Per germline, CDR1 SGHRS and CDR2 YFSETQ. V dropped 7 bases and J dropped 4; count of bases not matched to a gene: 16. The CDR3 DNA reads as TGCGCCAGCGGCAACGCACTACTAGCGGGAGGGTCGGTCACCGGGGAGCTGTTTTTT. Translated, it gives CASGNALLAGGSVTGELFF.

The chain uses TRBV13 and TRBJ2-2, with 11 bases fitting TRBD2. The CDR3 contains 17 residues. Germline V CDR1 and CDR2: PRHDT, FYEKMQ (reference sequence). Trimming cost V 5 bases and J 1 base; bases outside gene matches: 6. CDR3 coding DNA: TGTGCCAGCAGCAGACTCACTAGCGGGGGGAACACCGGGGAGCTGTTTTTT. This sequence encodes CASSRLTSGGNTGELFF.

The rearrangement links TRBV4-2 to TRBJ1-2; D remains ambiguous. V was clipped by 0 bases and J by 8 bases, with 10 bases between them. Germline V lookup: CDR1 LGHNA, CDR2 YNFKEQ. The CDR3 contains 13 residues. CDR3 bases: TGTGCCAGCAGCCAAGAGCTGGGCCGGGGCTACACCTTC. Translated: CASSQELGRGYTF.

The V gene is TRBV7-6, the J gene TRBJ1-1; 8 nucleotides match TRBD1. CDR3 length: 13 amino acids. Trimming cost V 6 bases and J 1 base; bases outside gene matches: 1. Per the germline V gene, CDR1 is SGHVS and CDR2 is FNYEAQ. The CDR3 nucleotides read TGTGCCAGCAGAACAGGGGGGAACACTGAAGCTTTCTTT. It yields the protein CASRTGGNTEAFF.

The chain couples TRBV14 to TRBJ2-5; no firm D call. There are 15 residues in the CDR3. V was cut by 3 bases and J by 1 base, with 12 bases left in between. The germline gives CDR1 SGHDN, CDR2 FVKESK. CDR3 bases: TGTGCCAGCAGCCAGAATAGCTGGTTCCAAGAGACCCAGTACTTC. Encoded protein: CASSQNSWFQETQYF.

V is TRBV7-8 and J is TRBJ1-2; the match to TRBD1 covers 9 bases. V lost 4 bases and J lost 2; bases outside the gene matches: 5. Germline V gene data show CDR1 as SGHVS and CDR2 as FQNEAQ. The CDR3 is 15 amino acids. The CDR3 spells CASSYGTGTNYGYTF. CDR3 coding DNA: TGTGCCAGCAGCTATGGGACAGGGACCAACTATGGCTACACCTTC.

V usage is TRBV18 and J usage is TRBJ1-6; possibly TRBD1 for D (5 bases). CDR3 length: 17 amino acids. The ends were cut back, 2 bases at V and 3 bases at J, with 14 bases in the middle. In germline, CDR1 is KGHSH, CDR2 LQKENI. CDR3: CASSPFSQGDYNSPLHF. The CDR3, as DNA: TGTGCCAGCTCACCATTTAGCCAGGGTGACTATAATTCACCCCTCCACTTT.

The J gene is TRBJ2-3, the V gene TRBV30, with D possibly being TRBD2 (6 bases). Germline V gene data show CDR1 as GTSNPN and CDR2 as SVGIG (reference sequence). CDR3 length equals 15 residues. Trimming took 3 bases from V and 1 from J, leaving 14 bases between them. The CDR3 spells CAWSPSLARTDTQYF. DNA of the CDR3: TGTGCCTGGAGCCCCTCCCTAGCGCGCACAGATACGCAGTATTTT.

The chain employs TRBV20-1 and TRBJ2-7; D ambiguous. CDR3 length: 11 amino acids. Trimming removed 4 bases at V and 2 bases at J, with 6 bases between. Germline V gene sequence: CDR1 DFQATT, CDR2 SNEGSKA (reference sequence). CDR3 in amino acids: CSAKPAYEQYF. As DNA, the CDR3 is TGCAGTGCTAAGCCGGCCTACGAGCAGTACTTC.

The chain joins TRBV7-9 to TRBJ2-5; a possible D gene is TRBD1 (5 bases). The germline V and J ends were trimmed by 3 bases and 1 base, with 12 bases remaining between them. The germline V gene has CDR1 SEHNR and CDR2 FQNEAQ (reference sequence). This CDR3 comprises 15 residues. The CDR3 loop reads CASSFPGFFQETQYF. CDR3 in DNA: TGTGCCAGCAGCTTCCCAGGGTTTTTCCAAGAGACCCAGTACTTC.

V and J are TRBV28 and TRBJ1-6; the D gene is possibly TRBD1 (5 bases). The length of the CDR3 is 14 residues. Germline V CDR1 and CDR2: MDHEN, SYDVKM. V was trimmed by 6 bases and J by 12 bases, leaving 18 bases between them. CDR3 amino acids: CASSPLGGSRPLHF. The DNA for the CDR3 is TGTGCCAGCAGCCCGTTGGGGGGGTCTAGACCCCTCCACTTT.

V is TRBV19 and J is TRBJ1-2; D is undetermined. CDR1 LNHDA and CDR2 SQIVND come from the germline V gene (reference sequence). There are 13 residues in the CDR3. V was cut by 6 bases and J by 2 bases, with 10 bases left in between. The CDR3 region is CASRYSPNYGYTF. CDR3 DNA: TGTGCCAGTAGATATAGCCCCAACTATGGCTACACCTTC. Drawing the rest from reference TRBV19 and TRBJ1-2, the complete variable domain is DGGITQSPKYLFRKEGQNVTLSCEQNLNHDAMYWYRQDPGQGLRLIYYSQIVNDFQKGDIAEGYSVSREKKESFPLTVTSAQKNPTAFYLCASRYSPNYGYTFGSGTRLTVV.

This chain connects TRBV6-6 to TRBJ2-1, with 10 bases identical to TRBD2. V lost 4 bases, J lost 9 bases, and 6 bases stayed unmatched. The CDR3 extends over 14 amino acids. Germline CDR1 reads MNHNY; CDR2 reads SVGAGI (reference sequence). In DNA form, the CDR3 reads TGTGCCAGCAGTTTGAGCGGGGGGGCGGGTGAGCAGTTCTTC. Protein: CASSLSGGAGEQFF.

This chain joins TRBV9 and TRBJ1-1; D might be TRBD1 (5 bases). V lost 2 bases and J lost 5, with 25 bases in between. Germline V CDR1 and CDR2: SGDLS, YYNGEE. CDR3 length: 18 amino acids. The CDR3 DNA reads TGTGCCAGCAGCGTTCTTGGTCAGTCGGGCAGGGTGGGGACTGAAGCTTTCTTT. Amino acid sequence: CASSVLGQSGRVGTEAFF.

The chain has TRBV28 and TRBJ2-7; 9 bases are shared with TRBD1. Germline CDR1 MDHEN, CDR2 SYDVKM. J gave up 0 bases and V 6 bases, and 9 bases lay outside the gene matches. This CDR3 contains 16 residues. The CDR3 sequence is CASSPGQGGDSYEQYF. The CDR3, as DNA: TGTGCCAGCAGCCCGGGACAGGGAGGGGACTCCTACGAGCAGTACTTC. Complete variable domain (other parts from reference TRBV28 and TRBJ2-7): DVKVTQSSRYLVKRTGEKVFLECVQDMDHENMFWYRQDPGLGLRLIYFSYDVKMKEKGDIPEGYSVSREKKERFSLILESASTNQTSMYLCASSPGQGGDSYEQYFGPGTRLTVT.